This T cell receptor beta chain came from a study of PD-1 blockade in classical Hodgkin lymphoma. Every patient was affected by relapse after autologous stem cell transplantation, while exposure to brentuximab vedotin was not uniform. This clone was counted only a few times. As yet, its antigen is unknown. Germline V gene sequence: CDR1 LGHNA, CDR2 YSLEER. The CDR3 loop spans 15 amino acids. V lost 0 bases, J lost 1 base, and 7 bases lay in between. The method was immunoSEQ multiplex PCR; TCRdb's version includes in-frame clones alone and lacks a portion of them. The sample records 35,000 to 45,000 clones, around 71% being singletons. Findings and caveats of the study: Newly diagnosed patients had baseline TCR diversity that was reportedly lower than that of healthy donors.

V is TRBV4-3 and J is TRBJ1-3; the D is unclear. The material was peripheral blood mononuclear cells (PBMCs), obtained at baseline. This TCR came from a human donor with classical Hodgkin lymphoma. The CDR3 DNA sequence: TGCGCCAGCAGCCAAGATACAAGTTCTGGAAACACCATATATTTT. Protein product: CASSQDTSSGNTIYF.